A selection of T cell receptor beta chains follows, all from one sample in a study of blood T cell dynamics during melanoma immunotherapy. Method: immunoSEQ multiplex PCR; TCRdb's copy keeps in-frame clones and lacks some. This sample has 10,000 or so clones, with about 88% found just once. Material: blood, obtained from a patient treated with checkpoint blockade. The source of these receptors is a human donor with melanoma. Each CDR3 is given with its conserved first and last residue. The D gene is left open where the match is weak. Only part of the rows carry a size: once, few, many, or a class if the clone is expanded.

CDR3	DNA	V	J	D	size
CSVSQGSLRTEAFF	TGCAGCGTCTCCCAGGGTTCCCTACGGACTGAAGCTTTCTTT	TRBV29-1	TRBJ1-1	-	-
CAISGPSSQGGGNQPQHF	TGTGCCATCAGTGGCCCCTCCTCTCAGGGGGGCGGCAATCAGCCCCAGCATTTT	TRBV10-3	TRBJ1-5	TRBD1	-
CASGRQARDTEAFF	TGTGCCAGCGGTCGACAGGCGCGGGACACTGAAGCTTTCTTT	TRBV5-5	TRBJ1-1	-	-
CASSFPGLSNEQFF	TGTGCCAGCAGCTTCCCAGGCCTGAGCAATGAGCAGTTCTTC	TRBV5-6	TRBJ2-1	-	-
CASSEQGPTPEAFF	TGTGCCAGCAGTGAACAGGGGCCCACCCCTGAAGCTTTCTTT	TRBV2	TRBJ1-1	-	-
CATRTQYNEQFF	TGTGCCACCCGAACGCAATACAATGAGCAGTTCTTC	TRBV6-6	TRBJ2-1	-	-
CASSQGTPTYEQYF	TGCGCCAGCAGCCAAGGGACACCCACCTACGAGCAGTACTTC	TRBV4-3	TRBJ2-7	-	-
CASMGLVLRGYTF	TGTGCCAGTATGGGGTTGGTCCTTCGGGGCTACACCTTC	TRBV19	TRBJ1-2	-	-
CASRETGTGTGELFF	TGTGCCAGCAGAGAGACCGGGACAGGGACCGGGGAGCTGTTTTTT	TRBV2	TRBJ2-2	TRBD1	-
CASSEARQDYGYTF	TGTGCCAGCAGTGAAGCCCGACAGGACTATGGCTACACCTTC	TRBV6-1	TRBJ1-2	-	once
CASTRLAGATDTQYF	TGTGCCAGCACCAGACTAGCGGGAGCCACAGATACGCAGTATTTT	TRBV28	TRBJ2-3	TRBD2	-
CASSLELGSIINQPQHF	TGTGCCAGCAGCTTAGAATTGGGCAGCATAATCAATCAGCCCCAGCATTTT	TRBV7-8	TRBJ1-5	-	-
CASSPTAGAGANVLTF	TGTGCCAGCAGCCCCACGGCAGGGGCCGGGGCCAACGTCCTGACTTTC	TRBV27	TRBJ2-6	-	-
CASSQNHGATNEKLFF	TGCGCCAGCAGCCAGAACCACGGGGCGACTAATGAAAAACTGTTTTTT	TRBV4-1	TRBJ1-4	-	-
CASSSVTVMNTEAFF	TGTGCCAGCAGTTCTGTCACAGTCATGAACACTGAAGCTTTCTTT	TRBV27	TRBJ1-1	-	-
CASRGSGRARAGELFF	TGTGCCAGTAGGGGTAGCGGGAGGGCGAGGGCCGGGGAGCTGTTTTTT	TRBV19	TRBJ2-2	TRBD2	-
CASSLIGLVNTEAFF	TGTGCCAGCAGCTTAATTGGACTGGTGAACACTGAAGCTTTCTTT	TRBV7-9	TRBJ1-1	-	-
CASNLQSDRGKETQYF	TGCGCCAGCAATCTTCAATCCGACAGGGGAAAAGAGACCCAGTACTTC	TRBV5-1	TRBJ2-5	TRBD1	-
CASSEASGRADEQFF	TGTGCCAGCAGCGAGGCTAGCGGGAGGGCCGATGAGCAGTTCTTC	TRBV6-1	TRBJ2-1	TRBD2	-
CASWRVNTGELFF	TGTGCCAGCTGGCGGGTGAACACCGGGGAGCTGTTTTTT	TRBV6-5	TRBJ2-2	-	-
CASSPDKTYNEQFF	TGTGCCAGCAGCCCGGACAAAACTTACAATGAGCAGTTCTTC	TRBV7-9	TRBJ2-1	-	large
CASSPRQGPSYEQYF	TGTGCCAGCAGCCCCAGACAGGGGCCCTCCTACGAGCAGTACTTC	TRBV7-8	TRBJ2-7	TRBD1	-
CASSVGLAGGSSYNEQFF	TGTGCCAGTAGTGTCGGACTAGCGGGAGGGAGCTCCTACAATGAGCAGTTCTTC	TRBV19	TRBJ2-1	TRBD2	-